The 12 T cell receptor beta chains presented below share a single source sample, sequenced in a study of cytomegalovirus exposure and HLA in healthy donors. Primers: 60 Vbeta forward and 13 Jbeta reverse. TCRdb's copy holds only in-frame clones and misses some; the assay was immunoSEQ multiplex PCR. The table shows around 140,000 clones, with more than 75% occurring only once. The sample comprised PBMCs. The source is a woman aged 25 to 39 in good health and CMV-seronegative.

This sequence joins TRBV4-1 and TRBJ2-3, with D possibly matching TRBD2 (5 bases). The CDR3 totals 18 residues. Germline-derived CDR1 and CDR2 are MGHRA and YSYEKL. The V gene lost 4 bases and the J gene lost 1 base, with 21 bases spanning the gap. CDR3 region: CASSPGTSSFRRTDTQYF. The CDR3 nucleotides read TGCGCCAGCAGCCCCGGAACTTCTAGCTTCCGTCGCACAGATACGCAGTATTTT.

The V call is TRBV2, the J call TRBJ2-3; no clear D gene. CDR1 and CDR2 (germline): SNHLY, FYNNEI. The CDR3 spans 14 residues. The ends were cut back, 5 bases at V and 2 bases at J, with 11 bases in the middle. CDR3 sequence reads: CASSLRDSTDTQYF. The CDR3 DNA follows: TGTGCCAGCAGTCTCAGAGACTCCACAGATACGCAGTATTTT.

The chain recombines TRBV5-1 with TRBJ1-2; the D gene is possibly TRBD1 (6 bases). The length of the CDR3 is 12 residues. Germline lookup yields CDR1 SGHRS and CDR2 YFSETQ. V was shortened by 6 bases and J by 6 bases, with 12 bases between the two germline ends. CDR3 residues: CASTQGYDGYTF. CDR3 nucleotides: TGCGCCAGCACCCAGGGGTATGATGGCTACACCTTC.

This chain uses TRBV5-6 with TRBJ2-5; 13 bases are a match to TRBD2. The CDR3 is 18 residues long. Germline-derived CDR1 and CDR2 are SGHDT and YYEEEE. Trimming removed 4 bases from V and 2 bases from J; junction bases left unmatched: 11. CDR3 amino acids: CASSGNFGLAGDQETQYF. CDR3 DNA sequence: TGTGCCAGCAGCGGAAATTTCGGACTAGCGGGGGATCAAGAGACCCAGTACTTC.

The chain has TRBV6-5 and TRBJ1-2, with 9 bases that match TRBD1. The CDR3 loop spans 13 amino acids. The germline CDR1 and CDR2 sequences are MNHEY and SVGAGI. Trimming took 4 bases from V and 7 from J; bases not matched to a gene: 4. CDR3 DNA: TGTGCCAGCAGTTTGACAGGGGGGACTGGCTACACCTTC. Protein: CASSLTGGTGYTF.

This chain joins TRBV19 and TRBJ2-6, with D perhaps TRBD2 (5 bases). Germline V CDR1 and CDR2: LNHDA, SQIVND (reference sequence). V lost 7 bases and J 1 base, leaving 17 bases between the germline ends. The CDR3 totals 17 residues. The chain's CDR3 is CASNPGLGVSGANVLTF. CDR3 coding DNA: TGTGCCAGTAACCCGGGCCTCGGGGTATCTGGGGCCAACGTCCTGACTTTC.

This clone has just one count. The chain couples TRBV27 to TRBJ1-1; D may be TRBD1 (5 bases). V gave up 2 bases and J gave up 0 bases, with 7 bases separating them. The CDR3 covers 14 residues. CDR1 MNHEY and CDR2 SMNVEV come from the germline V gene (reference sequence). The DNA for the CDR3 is TGTGCCAGCAGTTTAAAGGGGCTGAACACTGAAGCTTTCTTT. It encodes CASSLKGLNTEAFF.

In DNA, the CDR3 is TGTGCCAGCACTCTGAACACCGGGGAGCTGTTTTTT. Protein sequence: CASTLNTGELFF. The chain carries TRBV28 and TRBJ2-2; D is ambiguous. V was cut by 7 bases and J by 1 base, with 4 bases left in between. Germline V gives CDR1 MDHEN, CDR2 SYDVKM. The CDR3 consists of 12 residues.

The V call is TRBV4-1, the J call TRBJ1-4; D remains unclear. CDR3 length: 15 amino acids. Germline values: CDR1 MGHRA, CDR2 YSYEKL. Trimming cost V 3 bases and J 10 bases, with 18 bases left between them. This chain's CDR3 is CASSHPAAGGRKLFF. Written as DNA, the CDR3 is TGCGCCAGCAGCCATCCGGCGGCGGGAGGGCGAAAACTGTTTTTT.

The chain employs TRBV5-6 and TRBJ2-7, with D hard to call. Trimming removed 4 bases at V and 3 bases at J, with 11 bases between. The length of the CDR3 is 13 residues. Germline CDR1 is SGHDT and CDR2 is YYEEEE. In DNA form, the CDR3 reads TGTGCCAGCAGCCCTAGACTGGGCTACGAGCAGTACTTC. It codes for CASSPRLGYEQYF.

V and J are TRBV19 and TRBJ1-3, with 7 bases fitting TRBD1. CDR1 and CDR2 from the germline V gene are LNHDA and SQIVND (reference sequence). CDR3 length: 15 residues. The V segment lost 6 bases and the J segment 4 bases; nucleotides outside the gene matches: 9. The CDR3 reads CASRPDRTTGNTIYF. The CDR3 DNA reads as TGTGCCAGTAGGCCGGACAGGACGACGGGAAACACCATATATTTT. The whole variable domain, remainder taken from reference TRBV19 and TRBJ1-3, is DGGITQSPKYLFRKEGQNVTLSCEQNLNHDAMYWYRQDPGQGLRLIYYSQIVNDFQKGDIAEGYSVSREKKESFPLTVTSAQKNPTAFYLCASRPDRTTGNTIYFGEGSWLTVV.

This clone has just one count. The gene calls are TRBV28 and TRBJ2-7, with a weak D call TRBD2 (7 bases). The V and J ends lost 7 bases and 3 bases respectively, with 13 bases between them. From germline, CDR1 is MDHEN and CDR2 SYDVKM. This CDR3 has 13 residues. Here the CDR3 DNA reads TGTGCCAGCATCGGGGGGCCCCGCTACGAGCAGTACTTC. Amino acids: CASIGGPRYEQYF.